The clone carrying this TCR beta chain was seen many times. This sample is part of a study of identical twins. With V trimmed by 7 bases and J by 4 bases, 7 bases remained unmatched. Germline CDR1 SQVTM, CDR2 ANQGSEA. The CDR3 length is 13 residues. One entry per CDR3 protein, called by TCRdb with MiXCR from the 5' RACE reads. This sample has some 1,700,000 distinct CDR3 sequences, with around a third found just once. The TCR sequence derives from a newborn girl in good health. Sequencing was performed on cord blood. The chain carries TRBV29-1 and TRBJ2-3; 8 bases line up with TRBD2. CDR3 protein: CSARGGVADTQYF. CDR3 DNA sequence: TGCAGCGCCCGGGGGGGAGTGGCAGATACGCAGTATTTT.